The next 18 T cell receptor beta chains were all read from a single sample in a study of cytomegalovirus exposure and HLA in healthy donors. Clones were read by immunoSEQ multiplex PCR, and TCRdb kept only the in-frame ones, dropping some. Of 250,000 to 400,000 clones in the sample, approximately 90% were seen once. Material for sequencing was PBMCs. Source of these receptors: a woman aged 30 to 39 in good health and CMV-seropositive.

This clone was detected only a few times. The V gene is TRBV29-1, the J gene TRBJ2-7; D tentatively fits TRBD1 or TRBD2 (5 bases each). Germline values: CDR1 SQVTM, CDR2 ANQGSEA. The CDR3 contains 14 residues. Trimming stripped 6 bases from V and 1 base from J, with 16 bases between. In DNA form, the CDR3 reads TGCAGCGTAAGAGGGGTCTCCTCTTCCTACGAGCAGTACTTC. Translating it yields CSVRGVSSSYEQYF.

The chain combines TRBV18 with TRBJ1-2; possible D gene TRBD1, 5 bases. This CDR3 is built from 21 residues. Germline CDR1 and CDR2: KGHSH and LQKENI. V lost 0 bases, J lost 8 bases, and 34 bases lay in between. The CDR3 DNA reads TGTGCCAGCTCACCACCGCAGAAAAAACGCTATTCGGGGCTCATGGCTGGGGGCTACACCTTC. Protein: CASSPPQKKRYSGLMAGGYTF.

The CDR3 DNA sequence: TGTGCCAGCAGCGCAGTAGCGGGAGTGCCCTACGAGCAGTACTTC. Amino acid sequence: CASSAVAGVPYEQYF. The rearrangement uses TRBV9 and TRBJ2-7; TRBD2 matches 9 bases. CDR1 SGDLS and CDR2 YYNGEE come from the germline V gene. The length of the CDR3 is 15 residues. J gave up 2 bases and V 3 bases, and 6 bases lay outside the gene matches.

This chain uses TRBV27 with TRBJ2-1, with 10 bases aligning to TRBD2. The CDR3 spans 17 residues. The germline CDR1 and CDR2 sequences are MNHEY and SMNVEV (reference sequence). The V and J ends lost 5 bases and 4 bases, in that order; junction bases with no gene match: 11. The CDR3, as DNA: TGTGCCAGCAGTATACCGGGACTAGCGTCTCTATACAATGAGCAGTTCTTC. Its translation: CASSIPGLASLYNEQFF.

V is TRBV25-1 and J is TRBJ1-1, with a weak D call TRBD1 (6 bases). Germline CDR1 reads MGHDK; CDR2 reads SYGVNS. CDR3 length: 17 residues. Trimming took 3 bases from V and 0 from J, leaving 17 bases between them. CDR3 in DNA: TGTGCCAGCAGTGATAAGCCGGACAGCCCTGTGAACACTGAAGCTTTCTTT. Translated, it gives CASSDKPDSPVNTEAFF. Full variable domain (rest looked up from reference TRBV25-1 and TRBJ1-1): EADIYQTPRYLVIGTGKKITLECSQTMGHDKMYWYQQDPGMELHLIHYSYGVNSTEKGDLSSESTVSRIRTEHFPLTLESARPSHTSQYLCASSDKPDSPVNTEAFFGQGTRLTVV.

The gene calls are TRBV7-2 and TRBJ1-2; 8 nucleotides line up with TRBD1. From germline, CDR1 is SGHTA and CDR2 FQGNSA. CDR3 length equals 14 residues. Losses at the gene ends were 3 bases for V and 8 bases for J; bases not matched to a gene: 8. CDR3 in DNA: TGTGCCAGCAGCTTGGGGCAGGGGGCGCGGGGCTACACCTTC. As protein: CASSLGQGARGYTF.

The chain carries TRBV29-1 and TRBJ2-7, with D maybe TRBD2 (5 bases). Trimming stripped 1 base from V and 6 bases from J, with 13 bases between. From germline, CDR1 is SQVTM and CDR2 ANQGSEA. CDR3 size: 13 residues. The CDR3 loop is CSVEGPGGGEQYF. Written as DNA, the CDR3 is TGCAGCGTTGAAGGGCCAGGTGGAGGCGAGCAGTACTTC.

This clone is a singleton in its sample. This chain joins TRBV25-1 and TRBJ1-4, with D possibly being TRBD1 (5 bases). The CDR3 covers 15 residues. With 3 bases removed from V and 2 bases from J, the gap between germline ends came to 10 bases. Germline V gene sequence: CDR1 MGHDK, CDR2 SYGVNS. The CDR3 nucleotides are TGTGCCAGCAGTGATTTAGAGGGGACTAATGAAAAACTGTTTTTT. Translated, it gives CASSDLEGTNEKLFF.

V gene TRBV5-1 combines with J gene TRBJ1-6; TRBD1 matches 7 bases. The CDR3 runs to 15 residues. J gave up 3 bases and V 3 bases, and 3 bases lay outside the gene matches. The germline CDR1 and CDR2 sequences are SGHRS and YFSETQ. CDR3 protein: CASSSGQNYNSPLHF. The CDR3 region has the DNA TGCGCCAGCAGCTCGGGACAGAACTATAATTCACCCCTCCACTTT.

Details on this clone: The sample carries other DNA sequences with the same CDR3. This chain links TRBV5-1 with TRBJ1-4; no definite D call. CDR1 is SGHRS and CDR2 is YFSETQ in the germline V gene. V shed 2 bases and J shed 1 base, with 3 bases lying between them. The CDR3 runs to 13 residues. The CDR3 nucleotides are TGCGCCAGCAGCTTAGGAACTAATGAAAAACTGTTTTTT. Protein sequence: CASSLGTNEKLFF.

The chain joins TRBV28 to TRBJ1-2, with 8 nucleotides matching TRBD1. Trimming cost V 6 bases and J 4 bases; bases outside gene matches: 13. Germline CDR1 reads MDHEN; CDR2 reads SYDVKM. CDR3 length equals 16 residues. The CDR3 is CASRSLDRGMSYGYTF. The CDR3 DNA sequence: TGTGCCAGCAGATCCTTAGACAGGGGAATGTCCTATGGCTACACCTTC.

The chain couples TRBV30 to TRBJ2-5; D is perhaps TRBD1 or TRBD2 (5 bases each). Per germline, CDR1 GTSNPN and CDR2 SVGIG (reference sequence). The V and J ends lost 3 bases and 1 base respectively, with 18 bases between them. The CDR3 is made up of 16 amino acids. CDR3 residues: CAWRAHGAPFQETQYF. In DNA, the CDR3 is TGTGCCTGGAGGGCCCACGGGGCCCCATTCCAAGAGACCCAGTACTTC.

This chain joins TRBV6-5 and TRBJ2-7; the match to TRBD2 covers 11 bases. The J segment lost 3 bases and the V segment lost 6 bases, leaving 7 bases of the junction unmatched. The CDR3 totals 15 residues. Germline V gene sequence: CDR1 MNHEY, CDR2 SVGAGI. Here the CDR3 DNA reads TGTGCCAGCAGGGAACTAGCGGGAGCCGGCTACGAGCAGTACTTC. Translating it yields CASRELAGAGYEQYF.

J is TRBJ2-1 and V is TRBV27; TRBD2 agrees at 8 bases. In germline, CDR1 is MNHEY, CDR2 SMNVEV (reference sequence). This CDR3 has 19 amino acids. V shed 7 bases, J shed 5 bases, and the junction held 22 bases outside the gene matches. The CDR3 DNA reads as TGTGCCAGCACCTCGAGGGGAGGATTAGGACTAGCAGACGACAATGAGCAGTTCTTC. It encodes CASTSRGGLGLADDNEQFF.

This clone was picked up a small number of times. The CDR3 DNA follows: TGTGCCACCAGCATCTTTGACAATCAGCCCCAGCATTTT. Protein product: CATSIFDNQPQHF. J is TRBJ1-5 and V is TRBV15, with D hard to call. Trimming left V 4 bases short and J 3 bases short, with 7 bases between. The CDR3 extends over 13 amino acids. The germline CDR1 and CDR2 sequences are LNHNV and YYDKDF (reference sequence).

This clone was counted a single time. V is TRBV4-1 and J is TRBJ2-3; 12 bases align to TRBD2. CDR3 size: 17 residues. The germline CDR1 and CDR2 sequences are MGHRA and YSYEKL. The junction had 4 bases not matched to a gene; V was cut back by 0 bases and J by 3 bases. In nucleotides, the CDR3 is TGCGCCAGCAGCCAAGAAGTAGGGACTAGCGGGACAGATACGCAGTATTTT. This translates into CASSQEVGTSGTDTQYF.

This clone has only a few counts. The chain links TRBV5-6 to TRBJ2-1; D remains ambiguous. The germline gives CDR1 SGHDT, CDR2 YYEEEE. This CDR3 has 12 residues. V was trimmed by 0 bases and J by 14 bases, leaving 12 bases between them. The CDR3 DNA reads TGTGCCAGCAGCTTGGCCTCGGCATTCGAGTTCTTC. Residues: CASSLASAFEFF.

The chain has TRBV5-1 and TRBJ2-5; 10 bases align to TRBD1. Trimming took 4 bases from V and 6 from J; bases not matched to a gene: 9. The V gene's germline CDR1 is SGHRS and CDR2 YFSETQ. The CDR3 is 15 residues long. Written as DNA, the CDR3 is TGCGCCAGCAGCCCGTCCGGGACAGGGGTAAAGACCCAGTACTTC. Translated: CASSPSGTGVKTQYF.